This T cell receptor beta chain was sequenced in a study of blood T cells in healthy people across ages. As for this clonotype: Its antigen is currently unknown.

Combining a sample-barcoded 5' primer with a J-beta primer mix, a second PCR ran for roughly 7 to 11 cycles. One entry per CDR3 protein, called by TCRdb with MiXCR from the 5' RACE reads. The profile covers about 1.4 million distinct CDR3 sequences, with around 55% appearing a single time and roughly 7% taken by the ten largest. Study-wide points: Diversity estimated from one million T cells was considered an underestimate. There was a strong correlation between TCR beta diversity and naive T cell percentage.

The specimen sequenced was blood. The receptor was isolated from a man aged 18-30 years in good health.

CDR3: CSVEDPESQFF. The CDR3 nucleotides are TGCAGCGTTGAAGATCCGGAGTCCCAGTTCTTC. The rearrangement joins TRBV29-1 to TRBJ2-1, with D unclear. Trimming took off 0 bases at V and 13 bases at J, with 10 bases between the two ends. The CDR3 has 11 amino acids. Germline V lookup: CDR1 SQVTM, CDR2 ANQGSEA.